These T cell receptor beta chains were read from a single sample in a study of blood T cell repertoires in COVID-19. Here immunoSEQ multiplex PCR was the method, and the copy in TCRdb shows in-frame clones only, minus some. Of 60,000 to 80,000 clones in the sample, around 80% were seen once. The sequencing sample was made of PBMCs or T cells enriched from blood (not recorded which). These receptors were obtained from a woman in her forties with acute COVID-19. Both conserved end residues are part of each CDR3. Fields, in order: D gene, J gene, V gene, CDR3 protein. The D gene is left open where the match is weak.

. TRBJ1-6 TRBV23-1 CASGRERINNSPLHF
. TRBJ1-1 TRBV5-4 CASRVTSGSTEAFF
TRBD2 TRBJ2-3 TRBV10-1 CASSAGASGRAYGTQYF
. TRBJ1-6 TRBV19 CASGLGIGSPLHF
TRBD1 TRBJ2-1 TRBV11-2 CASSVTGQGAYNEQFF
TRBD1 TRBJ1-5 TRBV6-6 CASSSQGAGNQPQHF
. TRBJ1-2 TRBV3-1/TRBV3-2 CASSQILQGGGYTF
TRBD2 TRBJ2-1 TRBV2 CASSEALLGLAGVHEQFF
TRBD1 TRBJ1-5 TRBV24-1 CATRGTGGGPQHF
TRBD2 TRBJ2-3 TRBV19 CASSTGRAGFTDTQYF
. TRBJ2-1 TRBV6-4 CASSDSWGPGEQFF
. TRBJ1-3 TRBV27 CASRYRASSGNTIYF
. TRBJ2-1 TRBV24-1 CATSGPYNEQFF
TRBD2 TRBJ2-3 TRBV28 CASRTGGSTDTQYF
TRBD2 TRBJ2-5 TRBV6-6 CASSYFRPGGAETQYF
TRBD1 TRBJ2-2 TRBV7-2 CASTHRGLTGELFF
. TRBJ1-1 TRBV5-6 CASSLTVPTEAFF
. TRBJ2-7 TRBV5-4 CASSLDGYEQYF
. TRBJ1-4 TRBV5-1 CASALQGSRNEKLFF
TRBD1 TRBJ1-5 TRBV28 CASRKDRGSNQPQHF
TRBD2 TRBJ2-7 TRBV18 CASSPSGEGEQYF
TRBD2 TRBJ2-1 TRBV19 CASSSGGIEQFF
. TRBJ2-1 TRBV28 CASSTSGPGAYNEQFF
TRBD1 TRBJ1-5 TRBV6-6 CASSPRDRGSNQPQHF
. TRBJ2-7 TRBV6-6 CASSYGQNSYEQYF
. TRBJ1-4 TRBV14 CASSQEATARYEKLFF
. TRBJ2-5 TRBV6-1 CASSAPPVALQETQYF
. TRBJ1-1 TRBV11-2 CASSFPDSNTEAFF
TRBD1 TRBJ1-4 TRBV27 CASSWTGADEKLFF
. TRBJ1-1 TRBV11-2 CASSLAQAMNTEAFF
TRBD1 TRBJ1-4 TRBV5-4 CASSLFRTGPPEELFF
. TRBJ1-2 TRBV5-1 CASSLATGYDYGYTF
. TRBJ2-6 TRBV19 CASSIVLFGGSGANVLTF
. TRBJ1-3 TRBV10-2 CASSETAGNTIYF
. TRBJ1-1 TRBV5-1 CASSLQTMNTEAFF
. TRBJ1-2 TRBV6-5 CASLGGVTNYGYTF
. TRBJ2-5 TRBV7-9 CASSYVDGGERDF
TRBD1 TRBJ2-3 TRBV5-1 CASSLGTGSSTDTQYF
. TRBJ2-7 TRBV7-8 CASSLANKQYF
. TRBJ1-1 TRBV28 CASSLDSTEAFF
TRBD1 TRBJ1-5 TRBV4-1 CASSQDSQGFRNQPQHF
TRBD1 TRBJ2-7 TRBV27 CASSLGQGIEQYF
. TRBJ1-1 TRBV27 CASSSAGLDSTEAFF
. TRBJ1-5 TRBV29-1 CSVGQLNQPQHF